What follows are 18 T cell receptor beta chains derived from one specimen sequenced in a study of vaccination effects on CD4 cells after COVID-19 (dated 2022 in TCRdb). Which antigens these TCRs recognize remains unknown. The library was generated by the immunoSEQ multiplex PCR assay. In TCRdb, the immuneACCESS table is reduced to in-frame sequences with V and J assigned. These tables do not hold every clone; where another copy was compared, an unresolved V gene accounts for under half, and the others remain unexplained. The sample table contains about 74,000 clones; only one count was recorded for 60% to 80% of them. The biggest ten clones account for about 2% of the sample. After 10 days of culture, CD4+ T cells were isolated with the EasySep CD4+ T cell isolation kit. Source: CD4+ T cells from PBMCs cultured without peptide, taken before COVID-19 vaccination. Every receptor here comes from a human donor who received a COVID-19 vaccine.

V is TRBV24-1 and J is TRBJ2-3; TRBD2 agrees at 10 bases. The germline V gene encodes CDR1 KGHDR and CDR2 SFDVKD. This CDR3 spans 16 amino acids. V was pared by 1 base and J by 3 bases, with 3 bases of the junction left unmatched. CDR3 sequence reads: CATSDLSGGETDTQYF. DNA for the CDR3: TGTGCCACCAGTGATTTAAGCGGGGGGGAGACAGATACGCAGTATTTT.

The chain couples TRBV7-2 to TRBJ1-1; 7 bases are a match to TRBD1. V shed 6 bases, J shed 1 base, and the junction held 5 bases outside the gene matches. This CDR3 contains 14 residues. The V gene's germline CDR1 is SGHTA and CDR2 FQGNSA. The CDR3 nucleotides are TGTGCCAGCAGGGGGAGACAGGGGAACACTGAAGCTTTCTTT. This gives the protein CASRGRQGNTEAFF.

The chain recombines TRBV6-5 with TRBJ1-6, with D maybe TRBD1 (5 bases). V lost 7 bases to trimming and J lost 8 bases, with 18 bases between them. This CDR3 comprises 15 residues. In germline, CDR1 is MNHEY, CDR2 SVGAGI. The CDR3 sequence is CASTLMQTADSPLHF. Here the CDR3 DNA reads TGTGCCAGCACTCTCATGCAGACAGCCGATTCACCCCTCCACTTT.

The CDR3 DNA reads TGTGCCAGCAGTTACGGGGTGAGCTGGAATCAGCCCCAGCATTTT. Protein sequence: CASSYGVSWNQPQHF. This chain joins TRBV6-5 and TRBJ1-5; D not resolved. The CDR3 contains 15 residues. V lost 2 bases, J lost 4 bases, and 12 bases lay in between. Per the germline V gene, CDR1 is MNHEY and CDR2 is SVGAGI.

This clone has a single count. The chain links TRBV2 to TRBJ1-5; perhaps TRBD1 as D (5 bases). The CDR3 contains 14 residues. V shed 7 bases and J shed 7 bases, with 17 bases lying between them. CDR1 and CDR2 from the germline V gene are SNHLY and FYNNEI. DNA of the CDR3: TGTGCCAGCACTTGGACACAAACGGTACAGCCCCAGCATTTT. It codes for CASTWTQTVQPQHF.

The rearrangement links TRBV7-3 to TRBJ2-3, with D perhaps matching TRBD1 (5 bases). This CDR3 has 15 residues. The germline CDR1 and CDR2 sequences are SGHTA and FQGTGA. V lost 3 bases, J lost 6 bases, and 16 bases lay in between. CDR3 sequence reads: CASSFHQGSGDTQYF. The CDR3 DNA reads TGTGCCAGCAGCTTCCATCAGGGCTCAGGGGATACGCAGTATTTT.

This clone was recorded a few times. The rearrangement uses TRBV6-5 and TRBJ1-6, with D possibly TRBD1 on 5 matching bases. This CDR3 comprises 14 residues. Deletions cut 0 bases from V and 15 bases from J, with 15 bases between. Germline V CDR1 and CDR2: MNHEY, SVGAGI. The CDR3 bases are TGTGCCAGCAGTTACTCGAATCAGGGTACGCTCCTCCACTTT. Translated: CASSYSNQGTLLHF.

The V gene is TRBV7-3, the J gene TRBJ2-1; perhaps TRBD2 as D (6 bases). The germline V gene encodes CDR1 SGHTA and CDR2 FQGTGA. The CDR3 is 15 residues long. V was shortened by 3 bases and J by 0 bases, with 9 bases between the two germline ends. The CDR3 DNA reads TGTGCCAGCAGCTTGGAGGGGAGCTCCTACAATGAGCAGTTCTTC. Protein sequence: CASSLEGSSYNEQFF.

The chain links TRBV5-1 to TRBJ1-6; a weak D match, TRBD1 (5 bases). Germline CDR1 SGHRS, CDR2 YFSETQ. The CDR3 covers 15 residues. V lost 4 bases, J lost 7 bases, and 15 bases lay in between. This chain's CDR3 is CASSRETASNSPLHF. The CDR3 DNA follows: TGCGCCAGCAGCAGGGAGACAGCTTCAAATTCACCCCTCCACTTT.

V usage is TRBV19 and J usage is TRBJ1-2; D possibly corresponds to TRBD1 (5 bases). This CDR3 has 13 residues. The V gene's germline CDR1 is LNHDA and CDR2 SQIVND (reference sequence). Trimming removed 7 bases at V and 4 bases at J, with 13 bases between. CDR3 loop: CASNIGDAYGYTF. The CDR3 DNA sequence: TGTGCCAGTAACATAGGGGACGCCTATGGCTACACCTTC.

The rearrangement joins TRBV2 to TRBJ1-5; no reliable D call. Germline V gene data show CDR1 as SNHLY and CDR2 as FYNNEI. Trimming stripped 6 bases from V and 0 bases from J, with 6 bases between. CDR3 length: 13 amino acids. CDR3 loop: CASRPDSNQPQHF. CDR3 bases: TGTGCCAGCAGGCCCGATAGCAATCAGCCCCAGCATTTT.

The J gene is TRBJ2-5, the V gene TRBV18, with D possibly matching TRBD2 (5 bases). The CDR3 extends over 14 amino acids. Trimming took 6 bases from V and 2 from J, leaving 13 bases between them. Germline V lookup: CDR1 KGHSH, CDR2 LQKENI. In DNA form, the CDR3 reads TGTGCCAGCTCCCCGGGAATCCAGCAAGAGACCCAGTACTTC. Translated, it gives CASSPGIQQETQYF.

The rearrangement joins TRBV2 to TRBJ1-4; D possibly corresponds to TRBD1 (5 bases). Per germline, CDR1 SNHLY and CDR2 FYNNEI. This CDR3 region has 14 residues. The V gene lost 8 bases and the J gene lost 0 bases, with 10 bases spanning the gap. The CDR3 sequence: CASGQGTTNEKLFF. The CDR3 DNA reads TGTGCCAGCGGGCAGGGTACAACTAATGAAAAACTGTTTTTT.

The gene calls are TRBV4-2 and TRBJ2-3; possibly TRBD1 or TRBD2 for D (5 bases each). The CDR3 loop spans 17 amino acids. The ends were cut back, 4 bases at V and 0 bases at J, with 17 bases in the middle. Germline V gives CDR1 LGHNA, CDR2 YNFKEQ. In nucleotides, the CDR3 is TGTGCCAGCAGCCTGGGGGACGCGATAACTAGCACAGATACGCAGTATTTT. This encodes CASSLGDAITSTDTQYF.

The chain links TRBV6-6 to TRBJ1-6, with TRBD1 identical over 7 bases. CDR1 is MNHNY, CDR2 SVGAGI, per germline (reference sequence). The CDR3 length is 17 residues. The J segment lost 2 bases and the V segment lost 5 bases, leaving 9 bases of the junction unmatched. The CDR3 protein is CASSPFGGGPYNSPLHF. Here the CDR3 DNA reads TGTGCCAGCAGTCCCTTTGGAGGGGGCCCCTATAATTCACCCCTCCACTTT.

This clone was detected only once. This chain connects TRBV3-1 (or the pseudogene TRBV3-2) to TRBJ1-1, with TRBD1 identical over 12 bases. Unmatched junction bases numbered 4, after V lost 2 bases and J lost 3 bases. The CDR3 runs 16 residues. The germline CDR1 and CDR2 sequences are LGHDT and YNNKEL (reference sequence). CDR3 region: CASSQMGQGADTEAFF. CDR3 DNA: TGTGCCAGCAGCCAAATGGGACAGGGGGCGGACACTGAAGCTTTCTTT.

This clone was detected only once. The genes are TRBV2 and TRBJ2-6; D is undetermined. Germline CDR1 and CDR2: SNHLY and FYNNEI. The V end was cut by 0 bases, the J end by 18 bases, with 15 bases between. The CDR3 totals 13 residues. CDR3 protein: CASSEAVSSRSTF. The CDR3 DNA follows: TGTGCCAGCAGTGAAGCCGTGAGTTCCCGTTCGACTTTC.

This clone was seen more than once but under ten times. This rearrangement joins TRBV2 to TRBJ1-2; D not certain. Germline V CDR1 and CDR2: SNHLY, FYNNEI. The V and J ends lost 4 bases and 2 bases respectively, with 8 bases between them. There are 13 residues in the CDR3. The CDR3 reads CASSGPSNYGYTF. The DNA of the CDR3 is TGTGCCAGCAGTGGGCCGAGCAACTATGGCTACACCTTC.